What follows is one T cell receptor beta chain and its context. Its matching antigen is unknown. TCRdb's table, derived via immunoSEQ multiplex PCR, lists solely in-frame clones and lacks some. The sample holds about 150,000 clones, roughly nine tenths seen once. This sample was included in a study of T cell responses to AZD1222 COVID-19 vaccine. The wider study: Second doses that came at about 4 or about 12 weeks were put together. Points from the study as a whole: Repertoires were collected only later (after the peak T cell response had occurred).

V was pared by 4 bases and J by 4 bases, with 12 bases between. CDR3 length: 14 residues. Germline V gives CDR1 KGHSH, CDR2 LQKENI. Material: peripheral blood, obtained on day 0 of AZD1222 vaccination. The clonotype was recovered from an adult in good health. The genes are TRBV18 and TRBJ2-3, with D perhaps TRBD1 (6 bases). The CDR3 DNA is TGTGCCAGCTCACGTGGTAAGGGGGCAGATACGCAGTATTTT. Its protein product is CASSRGKGADTQYF.